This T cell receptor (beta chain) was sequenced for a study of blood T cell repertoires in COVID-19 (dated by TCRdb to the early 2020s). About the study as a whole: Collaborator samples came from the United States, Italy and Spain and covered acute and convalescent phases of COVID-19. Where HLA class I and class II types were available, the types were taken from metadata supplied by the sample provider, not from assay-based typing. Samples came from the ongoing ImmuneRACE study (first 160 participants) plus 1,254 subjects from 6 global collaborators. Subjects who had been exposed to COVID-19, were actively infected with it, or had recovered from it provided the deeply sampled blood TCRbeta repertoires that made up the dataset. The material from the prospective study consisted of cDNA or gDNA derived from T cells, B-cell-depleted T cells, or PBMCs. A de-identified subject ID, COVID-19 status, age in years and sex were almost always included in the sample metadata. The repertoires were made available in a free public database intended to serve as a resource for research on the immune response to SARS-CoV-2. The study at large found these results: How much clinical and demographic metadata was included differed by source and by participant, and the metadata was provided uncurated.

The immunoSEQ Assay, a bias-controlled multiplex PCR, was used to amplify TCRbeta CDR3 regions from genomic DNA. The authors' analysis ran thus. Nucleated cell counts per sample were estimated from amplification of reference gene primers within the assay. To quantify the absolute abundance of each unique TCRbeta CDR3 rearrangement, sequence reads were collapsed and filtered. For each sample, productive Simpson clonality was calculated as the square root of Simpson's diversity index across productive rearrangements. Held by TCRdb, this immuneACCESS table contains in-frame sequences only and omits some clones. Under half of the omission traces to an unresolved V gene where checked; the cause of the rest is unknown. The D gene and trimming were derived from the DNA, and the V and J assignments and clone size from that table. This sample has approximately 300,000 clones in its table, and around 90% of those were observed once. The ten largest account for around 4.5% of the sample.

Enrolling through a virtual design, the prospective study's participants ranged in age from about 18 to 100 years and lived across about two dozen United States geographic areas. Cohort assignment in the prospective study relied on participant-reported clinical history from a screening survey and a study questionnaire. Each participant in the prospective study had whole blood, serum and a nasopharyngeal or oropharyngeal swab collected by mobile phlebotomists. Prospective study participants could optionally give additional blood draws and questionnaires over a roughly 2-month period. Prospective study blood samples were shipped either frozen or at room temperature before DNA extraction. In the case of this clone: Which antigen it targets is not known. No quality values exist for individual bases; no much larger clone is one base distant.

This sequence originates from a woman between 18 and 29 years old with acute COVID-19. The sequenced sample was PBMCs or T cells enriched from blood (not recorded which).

The CDR3: CASSRTGGGQPQHF. The DNA is TGTGCCAGCAGTCGGACAGGGGGCGGGCAGCCCCAGCATTTT. The chain employs TRBV27 and TRBJ1-5, with 11 middle bases fitting TRBD1. Trimming takes 5 bases off V and 7 bases off J; junction bases not matched to a gene: 4. CDR1 and CDR2, looked up from the germline V gene (reference sequence), are MNHEY and SMNVEV. The CDR3 numbers 14 residues from cysteine through phenylalanine. Just CDR3 DNA is preserved here, 42 bases in frame from base 1.